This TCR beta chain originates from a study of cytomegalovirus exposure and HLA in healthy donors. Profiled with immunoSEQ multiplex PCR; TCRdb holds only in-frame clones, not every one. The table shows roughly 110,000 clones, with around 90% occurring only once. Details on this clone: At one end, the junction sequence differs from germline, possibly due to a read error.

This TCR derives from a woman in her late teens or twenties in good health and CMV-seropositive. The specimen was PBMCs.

The CDR3 coding sequence is TGTGCTAGCAGCCTAGAGGGGGCTGAGACCCAGTACTTC. As protein: CASSLEGAETQYF. The chain carries TRBV7-7 and TRBJ2-5; 7 positions match TRBD1. Germline CDR1 SSHAT, CDR2 FNYEAQ (reference sequence). The CDR3 totals 13 residues.